This T cell receptor beta chain was observed in a study of cytomegalovirus exposure and HLA in healthy donors. Whereas donors were nominally healthy upon sampling, unrecorded immune exposures were probable. V lost 5 bases and J 5 bases, leaving 18 bases between the germline ends. The CDR3 consists of 15 residues. Germline lookup yields CDR1 SGHNT and CDR2 YYREEE (reference sequence). Researchers ran the PCR with 60 Vbeta and 13 Jbeta primers. Sequenced by immunoSEQ multiplex PCR; TCRdb stores in-frame clones only, minus some. The sample holds some 160,000 clones; roughly 82% are singletons and the top ten take roughly 1.7%.

The sequence was obtained from a young woman in good health and CMV-seronegative. Sequencing was carried out using PBMCs. The V call is TRBV5-4, the J call TRBJ2-3; D possibly corresponds to TRBD1 (6 bases). The CDR3 coding sequence is TGTGCCAGCAGTCCCACAGGGTTGGGGTTAGATACGCAGTATTTT. Translated: CASSPTGLGLDTQYF.